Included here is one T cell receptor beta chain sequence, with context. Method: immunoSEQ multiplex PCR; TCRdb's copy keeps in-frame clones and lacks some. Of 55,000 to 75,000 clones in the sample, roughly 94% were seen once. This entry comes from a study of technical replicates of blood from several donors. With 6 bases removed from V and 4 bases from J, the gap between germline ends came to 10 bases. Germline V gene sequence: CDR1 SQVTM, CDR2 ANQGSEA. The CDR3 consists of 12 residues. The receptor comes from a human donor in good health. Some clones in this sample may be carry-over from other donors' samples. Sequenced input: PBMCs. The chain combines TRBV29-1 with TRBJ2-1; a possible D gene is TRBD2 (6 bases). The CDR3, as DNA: TGCAGCGTCGAGCGGGCTTACAATGAGCAGTTCTTC. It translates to CSVERAYNEQFF.